Below are 15 T cell receptor beta chains sequenced from a single sample in a study of OX40 agonist ivuxolimab in advanced cancers. Method: immunoSEQ multiplex PCR; TCRdb's copy keeps in-frame clones and lacks some. This sample has fewer than 15,000 clones; around 87% occur once, and the top ten carry over 45%. Specimen: CD4+ or CD8+ T cells sorted from blood, collected in a trial of the OX40 agonist ivuxolimab. The receptors here all came from an adult with an advanced solid tumor such as melanoma, head and neck, liver or kidney cancer.

This chain joins TRBV2 and TRBJ2-3; 10 bases are shared with TRBD2. CDR3 length equals 17 residues. J gave up 4 bases and V 0 bases, and 7 bases lay outside the gene matches. Germline V lookup: CDR1 SNHLY, CDR2 FYNNEI. The CDR3 loop is CASSEAGLAYGADTQYF. The CDR3 DNA sequence: TGTGCCAGCAGTGAAGCGGGACTAGCGTACGGGGCAGATACGCAGTATTTT.

This clone appeared a few times. This chain connects TRBV11-2 to TRBJ2-7, with D uncertain. Germline V gene lookup returns CDR1 SGHAT and CDR2 FQNNGV. The CDR3 is made up of 10 amino acids. V shed 5 bases and J shed 3 bases, with 2 bases lying between them. CDR3 protein: CASSHYEQYF. The CDR3, as DNA: TGTGCCAGCAGCCACTACGAGCAGTACTTC.

V and J are TRBV5-6 and TRBJ1-1; 7 bases fit TRBD1. The V segment lost 0 bases and the J segment 4 bases; nucleotides outside the gene matches: 3. The CDR3 extends over 14 amino acids. Germline V lookup: CDR1 SGHDT, CDR2 YYEEEE. This chain's CDR3 is CASSLASGGTEAFF. The CDR3 bases are TGTGCCAGCAGCTTGGCCTCAGGGGGCACTGAAGCTTTCTTT.

This clone was seen a single time. This chain joins TRBV11-2 and TRBJ2-7, with D possibly matching TRBD1 (5 bases). Deletions cut 5 bases from V and 3 bases from J, with 11 bases between. Per germline, CDR1 SGHAT and CDR2 FQNNGV. The CDR3 is 13 amino acids. CDR3 sequence reads: CASSPADNYEQYF. The CDR3 nucleotides read TGTGCCAGCAGCCCCGCGGACAACTACGAGCAGTACTTC.

V is TRBV7-6 and J is TRBJ2-7; tentative D call: TRBD1 (6 bases). V was cut by 2 bases and J by 0 bases, with 8 bases left in between. This CDR3 has 14 residues. The germline V gene has CDR1 SGHVS and CDR2 FNYEAQ. CDR3 sequence: CASSLTGSSYEQYF. Here the CDR3 DNA reads TGTGCCAGCAGCTTAACAGGGAGCTCCTACGAGCAGTACTTC.

The V and J genes are TRBV6-4 and TRBJ2-2, with 7 positions matching TRBD2. CDR1 is MRHNA, CDR2 SNTAGT, per germline. The length of the CDR3 is 15 residues. V was clipped by 6 bases and J by 11 bases; unmatched bases: 15. The CDR3 nucleotides read TGTGCCAGCAGCCCTAGCGGAGAAGGGTTCGGTGAGCTGTTTTTT. It translates to CASSPSGEGFGELFF.

The chain couples TRBV7-8 to TRBJ2-7; D is possibly TRBD1 or TRBD2 (6 bases each). The germline CDR1 and CDR2 sequences are SGHVS and FQNEAQ. With 5 bases removed from V and 6 bases from J, the gap between germline ends came to 11 bases. The CDR3 length is 12 residues. CDR3 DNA sequence: TGTGCCAGCAGCGGGGGGCGTGCCGAGCAGTACTTC. Residues: CASSGGRAEQYF.

About this clone: Germline and junction disagree at one end, which may indicate a read error. This chain uses TRBV5-6 with TRBJ1-1, with TRBD1 identical over 8 bases. Per the germline V gene, CDR1 is SGHDT and CDR2 is YYEEEE. The CDR3 sequence is 14 residues long. The chain's CDR3 is CASGLIRGRTEAFF. In nucleotides, the CDR3 is TGTGCCAGCGGCTTAATCAGGGGGCGCACTGAAGCTTTCTTT.

This chain joins TRBV27 and TRBJ2-3; unclear D gene. The CDR3 is 15 residues long. V dropped 2 bases and J dropped 2 bases, with 11 bases sitting between them. The germline V gene encodes CDR1 MNHEY and CDR2 SMNVEV (reference sequence). CDR3 sequence: CASSLGPGNTDTQYF. In DNA, the CDR3 is TGTGCCAGCAGTTTAGGCCCAGGAAACACAGATACGCAGTATTTT.

The chain is built from TRBV27 and TRBJ2-7, with a tentative D call TRBD2 (5 bases). CDR1 is MNHEY and CDR2 is SMNVEV in the germline V gene (reference sequence). Trimming took 5 bases from V and 3 from J, leaving 17 bases between them. The CDR3 contains 15 residues. The CDR3 DNA follows: TGTGCCAGCAGTCCCCAGCTCGAGGAGGACTACGAGCAGTACTTC. Translating it yields CASSPQLEEDYEQYF.

The chain employs TRBV28 and TRBJ2-7, with D unresolved. Trimming removed 6 bases from V and 2 bases from J, with 11 bases in between. Germline loops: CDR1 MDHEN, CDR2 SYDVKM. The CDR3 sequence is 13 residues long. The CDR3 region has the DNA TGTGCCAGCAGCCGACTTGGGGCCTACGAGCAGTACTTC. It is translated as CASSRLGAYEQYF.

The rearrangement links TRBV6-1 to TRBJ2-1; the match to TRBD2 covers 7 bases. The CDR3 contains 15 residues. Trimming at V came to 1 base and at J to 5 bases, leaving 5 bases not matched to a gene. Germline-derived CDR1 and CDR2 are MNHNS and SASEGT. This chain's CDR3 is CASSEGGSGNNEQFF. The CDR3 DNA is TGTGCCAGCAGTGAAGGGGGGAGCGGGAACAATGAGCAGTTCTTC.

The DNA of the CDR3 is TGCGCCAGCAGCCTAGGGACTAGCGGGAATGAGCAGTTCTTC. Its protein is CASSLGTSGNEQFF. This chain connects TRBV4-3 to TRBJ2-1; 12 nucleotides match TRBD2. Looked up from germline, CDR1 is LGHNA and CDR2 is YSLEER. CDR3 length: 14 amino acids. Unmatched junction bases numbered 2, after V lost 4 bases and J lost 7 bases.

J is TRBJ2-7 and V is TRBV6-5; D may be TRBD1 (6 bases). The germline V gene has CDR1 MNHEY and CDR2 SVGAGI. This CDR3 is 11 amino acids long. The CDR3 is CAPRTELEQYF. Written as DNA, the CDR3 is TGTGCACCGAGGACAGAGCTCGAGCAGTACTTC.

The CDR3 DNA sequence: TGTGCCAGCAGCCTTGGGACTAGCGGGGGATACGAGCAGTACTTC. Amino acids: CASSLGTSGGYEQYF. This chain uses TRBV7-9 with TRBJ2-7; 14 bases align to TRBD2. The J segment lost 4 bases and the V segment lost 5 bases, leaving 4 bases of the junction unmatched. The CDR3 is made up of 15 amino acids. Germline CDR1 reads SEHNR; CDR2 reads FQNEAQ (reference sequence).